The sequence of this T cell receptor beta chain was determined in a study of CD8 T cells in ankylosing spondylitis. General observations from the study: Disease-linked clones bore a CD8+ phenotype and were relatively rare in peripheral blood. Reportedly, matched ankylosing spondylitis synovial fluid was significantly enriched for disease-linked clones. It appeared that ankylosing spondylitis blood was characterized by a TCR beta motif of several highly homologous variants.

This clonotype was detected ten times or more. The antigen is undetermined. Molecular-barcoded quantitative 5'-RACE produced these TCR beta libraries. In TCRdb, the 5' RACE reads were re-called with MiXCR into one record per CDR3 protein. The sample lists 350,000 to 450,000 distinct CDR3 sequences; roughly 27% were seen once. The source of this sequence is a male donor with ankylosing spondylitis. Material: blood, either unsorted or a sorted T cell fraction (not recorded which).

CDR3 loop: CASSLEVGNTEAFF. CDR3 sequence (DNA): TGCGCCAGCAGCTTGGAAGTGGGGAACACTGAAGCTTTCTTT. The rearrangement links TRBV5-1 to TRBJ1-1; D is ambiguous. V was clipped by 0 bases and J by 1 base, with 7 bases between them. From germline, CDR1 is SGHRS and CDR2 YFSETQ. The length of the CDR3 is 14 residues. The full variable domain, completed using reference TRBV5-1 and TRBJ1-1, is KAGVTQTPRYLIKTRGQQVTLSCSPISGHRSVSWYQQTPGQGLQFLFEYFSETQRNKGNFPGRFSGRQFSNSRSEMNVSTLELGDSALYLCASSLEVGNTEAFFGQGTRLTVV.